This T cell receptor beta chain was identified during a study of blood T cell repertoires in COVID-19 (TCRdb year 2020). In the study overall: Samples covering the acute and convalescent phases of COVID-19 were provided by collaborators in the United States, Italy and Spain. The repertoires were released in a freely available public database meant as a resource for research on the immune response to SARS-CoV-2. The prospective study material was composed of cDNA or gDNA derived from T cells, B-cell-depleted T cells, or PBMCs. HLA class I and class II types, where available, came from metadata supplied by the sample provider rather than from assay-based typing. Sample metadata almost always included a de-identified subject ID, COVID-19 status, age in years and sex. The samples were drawn from the first 160 participants of the ongoing ImmuneRACE study and from 950 to 1,500 subjects provided by 6 global collaborators. Subjects who had been exposed to COVID-19, were actively infected with it, or had recovered from it provided the deeply sampled blood TCRbeta repertoires that made up the dataset. The research as a whole found: The amount of clinical and demographic metadata varied by source and participant and was provided uncurated.

Another Seattle source contributed samples from volunteer blood donors who had recovered from COVID-19. Whole blood was collected in K2EDTA tubes by collaborating institutions according to the institutions' own protocols. For TCRbeta analysis, collaborator samples were shipped as frozen whole blood, as isolated PBMCs, or as DNA extracted from either sample type. Comment on this clone: Its binding antigen is unknown. Base-call qualities are not available, and no considerably larger clone is one nucleotide away.

The germline V gene (reference sequence) yields SEHNR for CDR1 and FQNEAQ for CDR2. The germline V end is reduced by 4 bases and the J end by 2 bases; junction bases left unmatched: 4. From the cysteine up to the phenylalanine, the CDR3 has a length of 15 residues. Of all the DNA, just the CDR3 is kept, 45 bases in frame from base 1. TCRbeta CDR3 regions were amplified from genomic DNA by means of the immunoSEQ Assay, a bias-controlled multiplex PCR. On the study's bioinformatics: Within the assay, amplification of reference gene primers was used to estimate how many nucleated cells each sample contained. To quantify the absolute abundance of each unique TCRbeta CDR3 rearrangement, sequence reads were collapsed and filtered. For each sample, productive Simpson clonality was calculated as the square root of Simpson's diversity index across productive rearrangements. Entries here come from immuneACCESS through TCRdb and include only in-frame sequences with V and J called. Some clones fail to appear in such tables; in the studies checked, an unresolved V gene covers under half of the shortfall, and the cause of the remainder is unknown. The V and J calls and the clone size are those of that table, but D and trimming were determined from the DNA. Here the sample has 110,000 or so clones; approximately 91% occur a single time. The top ten clonotypes cover roughly 8.4% of the sample.

The sequence derives from a woman between 70 and 85 years old who had recovered from COVID-19. Sequenced sample: peripheral blood. Recombination joined TRBV7-9 with TRBJ1-4, and TRBD1 matches 7 of the central bases. The CDR3 sequence is CASSWGQSTNEKLFF. The DNA sequence is given as TGTGCCAGCAGCTGGGGACAGTCCACTAATGAAAAACTGTTTTTT.